This T cell receptor beta chain was found in a study of T cell responses to AZD1222 COVID-19 vaccine. Findings of the study overall: Rises in breadth and depth of Spike-specific TCRs came after two AZD1222 doses. Repertoire sampling happened only post peak T cell response. Dominant CD4 TCR responses targeted spike regions 160-218 and 743-854. White British ancestry dominated among donors, who included more females, and clonal diversity was possibly underestimated.

The V gene's germline CDR1 is MNHEY and CDR2 SMNVEV (reference sequence). The CDR3 is 14 residues long. Trimming stripped 0 bases from V and 3 bases from J, with 9 bases between. This table comes from immunoSEQ multiplex PCR, and its TCRdb copy is limited to in-frame clones, with some not included. Here the sample spans 150,000 to 200,000 clones, approximately 90% being singletons. Worth noting for this clone: The antigen remains unidentified.

The chain recombines TRBV27 with TRBJ2-7; D remains unclear. The receptor was isolated from an adult who received the AZD1222 COVID-19 vaccine. This specimen consisted of peripheral blood, obtained 28 days after the second AZD1222 dose. The CDR3 reads CASSLSGPFYEQYF. The DNA for the CDR3 is TGTGCCAGCAGTTTATCCGGACCCTTCTACGAGCAGTACTTC.